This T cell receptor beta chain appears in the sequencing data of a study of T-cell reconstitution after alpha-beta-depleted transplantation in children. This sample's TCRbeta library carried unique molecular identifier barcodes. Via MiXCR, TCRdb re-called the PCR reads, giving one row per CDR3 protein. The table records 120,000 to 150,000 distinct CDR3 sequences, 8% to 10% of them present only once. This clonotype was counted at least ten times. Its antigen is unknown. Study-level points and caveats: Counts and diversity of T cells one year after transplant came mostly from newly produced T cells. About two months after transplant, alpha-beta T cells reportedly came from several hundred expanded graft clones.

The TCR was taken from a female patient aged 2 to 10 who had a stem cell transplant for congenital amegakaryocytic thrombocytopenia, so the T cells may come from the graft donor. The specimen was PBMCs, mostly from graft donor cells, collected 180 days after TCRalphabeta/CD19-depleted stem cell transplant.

The CDR3 region is CASRDRTSGAHNEQFF. CDR3 coding DNA: TGTGCCAGCAGAGACAGGACTAGCGGGGCCCACAATGAGCAGTTCTTC. V and J are TRBV2 and TRBJ2-1; 12 bases align to TRBD2. The CDR3 contains 16 residues. Germline V CDR1 and CDR2: SNHLY, FYNNEI. V lost 6 bases and J lost 5; bases outside the gene matches: 8.